This T cell receptor beta chain was retrieved from a study of CD8 T cells in Susac syndrome. From blood CD8+ and CD4+ T cells, the TCR beta chain was sequenced. Per the germline V gene, CDR1 is SQVTM and CDR2 is ANQGSEA. The J segment lost 0 bases and the V segment lost 3 bases, leaving 5 bases of the junction unmatched. This CDR3 has 15 residues. In its sample, this clonotype was seen a few times. Random hexamers were used to reverse transcribe roughly 0.5 to 1 ug of RNA. TCRdb itself ran the immunoSEQ multiplex PCR reads through MiXCR, one entry per CDR3 protein. The sample includes approximately 150,000 distinct CDR3 sequences, less than 95% of them seen just once.

V gene TRBV29-1 combines with J gene TRBJ2-1; TRBD2 matches at 7 bases. The sequence came from a human donor in good health. Sequenced: CD4+ T cells from PBMCs. CDR3 nucleotides: TGCAGCGTTGATTCGGGAGGCCGCTCCTACAATGAGCAGTTCTTC. Translating gives CSVDSGGRSYNEQFF.